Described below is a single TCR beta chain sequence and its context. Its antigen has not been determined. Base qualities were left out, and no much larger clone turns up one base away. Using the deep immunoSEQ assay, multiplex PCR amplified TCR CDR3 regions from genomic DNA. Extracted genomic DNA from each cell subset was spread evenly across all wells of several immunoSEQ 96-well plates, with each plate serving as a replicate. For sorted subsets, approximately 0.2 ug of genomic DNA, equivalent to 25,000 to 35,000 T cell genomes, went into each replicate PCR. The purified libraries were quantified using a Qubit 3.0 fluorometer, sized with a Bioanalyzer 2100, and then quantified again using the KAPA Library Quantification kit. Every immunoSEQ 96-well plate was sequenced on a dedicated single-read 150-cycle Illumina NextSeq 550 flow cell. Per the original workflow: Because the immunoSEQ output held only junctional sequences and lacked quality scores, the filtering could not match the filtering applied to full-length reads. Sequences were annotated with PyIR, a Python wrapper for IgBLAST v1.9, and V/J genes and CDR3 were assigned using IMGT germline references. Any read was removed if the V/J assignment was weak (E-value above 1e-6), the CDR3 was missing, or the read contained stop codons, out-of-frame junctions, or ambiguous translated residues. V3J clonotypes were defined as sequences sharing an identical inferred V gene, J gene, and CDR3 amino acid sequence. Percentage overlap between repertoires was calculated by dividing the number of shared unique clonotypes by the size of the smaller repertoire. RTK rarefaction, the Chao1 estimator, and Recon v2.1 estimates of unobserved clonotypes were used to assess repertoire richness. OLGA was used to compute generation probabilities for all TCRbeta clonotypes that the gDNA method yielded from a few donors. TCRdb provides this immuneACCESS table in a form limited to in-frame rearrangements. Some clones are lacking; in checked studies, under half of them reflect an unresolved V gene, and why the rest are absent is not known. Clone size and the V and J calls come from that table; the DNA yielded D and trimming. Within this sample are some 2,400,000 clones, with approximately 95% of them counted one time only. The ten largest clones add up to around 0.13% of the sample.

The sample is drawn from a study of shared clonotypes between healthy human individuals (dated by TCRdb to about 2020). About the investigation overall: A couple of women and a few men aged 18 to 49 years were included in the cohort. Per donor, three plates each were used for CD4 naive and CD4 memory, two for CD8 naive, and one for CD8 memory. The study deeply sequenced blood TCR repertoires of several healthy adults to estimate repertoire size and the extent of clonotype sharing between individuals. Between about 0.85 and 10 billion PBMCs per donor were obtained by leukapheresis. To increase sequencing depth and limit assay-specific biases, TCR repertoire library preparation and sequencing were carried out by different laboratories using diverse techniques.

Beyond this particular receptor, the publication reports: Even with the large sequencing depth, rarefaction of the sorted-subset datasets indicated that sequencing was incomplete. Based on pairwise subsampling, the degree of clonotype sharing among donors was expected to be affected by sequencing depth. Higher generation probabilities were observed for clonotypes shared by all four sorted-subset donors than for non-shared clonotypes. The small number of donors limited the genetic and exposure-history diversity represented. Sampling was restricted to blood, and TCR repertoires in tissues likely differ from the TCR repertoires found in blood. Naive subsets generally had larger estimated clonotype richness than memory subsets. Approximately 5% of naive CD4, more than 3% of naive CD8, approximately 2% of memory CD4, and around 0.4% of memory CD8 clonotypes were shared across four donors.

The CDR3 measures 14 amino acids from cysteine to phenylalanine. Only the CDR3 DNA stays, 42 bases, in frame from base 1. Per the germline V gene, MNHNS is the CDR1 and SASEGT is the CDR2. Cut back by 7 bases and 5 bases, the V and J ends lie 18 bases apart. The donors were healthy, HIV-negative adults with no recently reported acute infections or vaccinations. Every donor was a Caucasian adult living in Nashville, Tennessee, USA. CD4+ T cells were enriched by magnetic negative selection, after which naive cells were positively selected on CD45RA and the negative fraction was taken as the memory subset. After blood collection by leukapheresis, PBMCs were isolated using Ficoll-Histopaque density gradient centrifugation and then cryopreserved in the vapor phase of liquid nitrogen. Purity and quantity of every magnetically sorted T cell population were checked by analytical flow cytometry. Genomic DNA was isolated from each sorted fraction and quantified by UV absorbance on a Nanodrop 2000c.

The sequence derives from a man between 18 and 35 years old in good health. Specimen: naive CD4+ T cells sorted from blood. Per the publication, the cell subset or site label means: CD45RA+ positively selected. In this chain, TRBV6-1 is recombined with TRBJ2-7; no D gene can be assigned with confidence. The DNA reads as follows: TGTGCCAGCACCCTCCTTCGACTCGCTCACGAGCAGTACTTC. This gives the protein CASTLLRLAHEQYF.